The 4 T cell receptor beta chains listed next were all sequenced from one sample in a study of T cell repertoires in ileal Crohn's disease. Clones were read by immunoSEQ multiplex PCR, and TCRdb kept only the in-frame ones, dropping some. The sample holds 55,000 to 65,000 clones; approximately 88% are singletons and the top ten take around 2.1%. Time point here: neoterminal ileum biopsy at postoperative endoscopy, about 6 months after surgery. Sequencing input: ileal tissue. All receptors come from an adult with Crohn's disease.

This sequence joins TRBV5-1 and TRBJ2-7; tentatively, D is TRBD1 (6 bases). CDR3 size: 14 residues. The germline V and J ends were trimmed by 4 bases and 3 bases, with 14 bases remaining between them. From germline, CDR1 is SGHRS and CDR2 YFSETQ. Here the CDR3 reads CASSPGDRYYEQYF. The CDR3 DNA sequence: TGCGCCAGCAGCCCAGGGGATCGCTACTACGAGCAGTACTTC.

The chain has TRBV30 and TRBJ2-3; the match to TRBD2 covers 11 bases. Trimming at V came to 0 bases and at J to 0 bases, leaving 11 bases not matched to a gene. Looked up from germline, CDR1 is GTSNPN and CDR2 is SVGIG (reference sequence). CDR3 length: 19 residues. The CDR3 DNA reads TGTGCCTGGAGTGTACGGGCTAGCGGGAGGTACTCGAGCACAGATACGCAGTATTTT. The encoded protein is CAWSVRASGRYSSTDTQYF.

The chain combines TRBV5-5 with TRBJ2-2; the D is unclear. V shed 1 base and J shed 6 bases, with 7 bases lying between them. CDR1 SGHKS and CDR2 YYEKEE come from the germline V gene (reference sequence). This CDR3 region has 13 residues. The CDR3 loop reads CASSLFESGELFF. The CDR3 DNA follows: TGTGCCAGCAGCTTGTTTGAGTCCGGGGAGCTGTTTTTT.

The chain joins TRBV7-9 to TRBJ1-1, with 7 positions matching TRBD1. Germline V lookup: CDR1 SEHNR, CDR2 FQNEAQ (reference sequence). This CDR3 region has 13 residues. The V segment lost 3 bases and the J segment 5 bases; nucleotides outside the gene matches: 3. Written as DNA, the CDR3 is TGTGCCAGCAGCTTGGGGACAGCAACTGAAGCTTTCTTT. Protein product: CASSLGTATEAFF.